This TCR beta chain emerged from a study of shared clonotypes between healthy human individuals. Subsets obtained from CD4+ cells comprised CD45RA+ naive and CD45RA-negative memory cells. Libraries were prepared by immunoSEQ multiplex PCR; TCRdb keeps only in-frame clonotypes and omits some of them. The table records 950,000 to 1,100,000 clones, roughly 74% of them present only once. The source material was memory CD4+ T cells from PBMCs. The subset was: CD45RA-negative fraction. The TCR was taken from a man between 18 and 35 years old in good health. Some clones in this sample may be carry-over from other donors' samples.

The chain's CDR3 is CASSAGRGSYNEQFF. CDR3 DNA sequence: TGTGCCAGCAGCGCCGGCAGGGGCTCCTACAATGAGCAGTTCTTC. The chain is built from TRBV6-1 and TRBJ2-1, with a tentative D call TRBD1 (6 bases). Trimming pared 6 bases from V and 0 bases from J, leaving 12 bases between. The CDR3 is 15 residues long. Germline V CDR1 and CDR2: MNHNS, SASEGT.